This T cell receptor beta chain was captured in a study of blood T cells in healthy people across ages. A note on this clonotype: No antigen is known for it.

Using a J-beta primer mix together with a sample-barcoded 5' primer, a second PCR was run for 7 to 11 cycles. TCRdb fed the 5' RACE reads into MiXCR, producing one record per CDR3 protein. The sample shows 1,800,000 or so distinct CDR3 sequences, roughly two fifths of them seen only once. Regarding the study as a whole: It was held that diversity estimates obtained from one million T cells represented underestimates. TCR beta diversity was tightly associated with the proportion of naive T cells. Leaving the PBMCs unsorted stopped any conclusive comparison of naive versus antigen-experienced cells.

The clonotype comes from a human donor in good health. The sample comprised blood.

The CDR3 protein is CSALRGGPTDTQYF. For the CDR3, the DNA is TGCAGTGCTCTTCGGGGTGGACCCACAGATACGCAGTATTTT. The chain is built from TRBV20-1 and TRBJ2-3, with D possibly TRBD2 on 5 matching bases. CDR1 and CDR2 from the germline V gene are DFQATT and SNEGSKA (reference sequence). V lost 5 bases to trimming and J lost 2 bases, with 14 bases between them. The CDR3 has 14 residues.